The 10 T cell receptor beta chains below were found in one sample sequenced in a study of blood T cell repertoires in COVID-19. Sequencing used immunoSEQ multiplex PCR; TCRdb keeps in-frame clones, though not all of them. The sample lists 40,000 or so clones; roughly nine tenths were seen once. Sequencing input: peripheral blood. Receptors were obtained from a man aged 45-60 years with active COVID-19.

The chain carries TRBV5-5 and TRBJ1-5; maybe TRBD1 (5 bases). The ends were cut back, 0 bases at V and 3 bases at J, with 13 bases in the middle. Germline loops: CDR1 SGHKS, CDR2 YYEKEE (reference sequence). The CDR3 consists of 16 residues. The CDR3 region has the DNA TGTGCCAGCAGCTTGGCCATGGGGCTCCCCAATCAGCCCCAGCATTTT. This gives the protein CASSLAMGLPNQPQHF.

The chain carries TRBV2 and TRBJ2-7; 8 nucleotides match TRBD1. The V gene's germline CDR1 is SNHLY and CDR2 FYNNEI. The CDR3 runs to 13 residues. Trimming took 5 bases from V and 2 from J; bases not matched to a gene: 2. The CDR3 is CASSQGAPYEQYF. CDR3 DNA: TGTGCCAGCAGTCAGGGGGCCCCCTACGAGCAGTACTTC.

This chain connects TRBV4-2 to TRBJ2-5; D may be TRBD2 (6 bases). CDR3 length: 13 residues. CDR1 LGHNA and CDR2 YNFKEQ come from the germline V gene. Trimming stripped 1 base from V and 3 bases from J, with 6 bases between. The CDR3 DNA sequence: TGTGCCAGCAGCCAAGCGGGGGAAGAGACCCAGTACTTC. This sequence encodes CASSQAGEETQYF.

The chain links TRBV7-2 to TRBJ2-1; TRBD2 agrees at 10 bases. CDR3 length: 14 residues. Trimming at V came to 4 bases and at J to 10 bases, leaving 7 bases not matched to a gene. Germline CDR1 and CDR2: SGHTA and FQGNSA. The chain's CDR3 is CASSSSSGSWEQFF. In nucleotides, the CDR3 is TGTGCCAGCAGCTCCTCTAGCGGGAGTTGGGAGCAGTTCTTC.

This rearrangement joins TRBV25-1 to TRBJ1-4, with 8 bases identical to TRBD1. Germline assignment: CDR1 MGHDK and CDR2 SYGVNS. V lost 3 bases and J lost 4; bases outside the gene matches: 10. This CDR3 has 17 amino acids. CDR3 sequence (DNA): TGTGCCAGCAGTGACCCCGACAGGGGATCCTTTAATGAAAAACTGTTTTTT. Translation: CASSDPDRGSFNEKLFF. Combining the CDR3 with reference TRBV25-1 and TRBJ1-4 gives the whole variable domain EADIYQTPRYLVIGTGKKITLECSQTMGHDKMYWYQQDPGMELHLIHYSYGVNSTEKGDLSSESTVSRIRTEHFPLTLESARPSHTSQYLCASSDPDRGSFNEKLFFGSGTQLSVL.

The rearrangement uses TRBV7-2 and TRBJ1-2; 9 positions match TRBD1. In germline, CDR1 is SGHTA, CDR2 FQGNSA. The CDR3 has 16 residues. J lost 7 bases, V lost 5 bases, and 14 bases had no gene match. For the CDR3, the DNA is TGTGCCAGCAGCGAAACAGGGGGCGTCCGCAAGGCTGGCTACACCTTC. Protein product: CASSETGGVRKAGYTF.

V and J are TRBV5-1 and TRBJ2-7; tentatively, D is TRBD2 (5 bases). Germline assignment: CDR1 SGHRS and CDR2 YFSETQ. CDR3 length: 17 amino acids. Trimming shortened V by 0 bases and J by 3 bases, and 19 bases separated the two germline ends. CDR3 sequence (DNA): TGCGCCAGCAGCTTGGGATTCCCGAGCGGTCCATTCTACGAGCAGTACTTC. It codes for CASSLGFPSGPFYEQYF.

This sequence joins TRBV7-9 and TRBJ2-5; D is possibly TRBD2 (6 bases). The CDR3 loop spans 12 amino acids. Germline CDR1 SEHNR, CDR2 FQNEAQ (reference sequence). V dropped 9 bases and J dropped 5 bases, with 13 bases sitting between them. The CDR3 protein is CASGLGGETQYF. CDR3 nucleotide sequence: TGTGCCAGTGGACTTGGAGGGGAGACCCAGTACTTC.

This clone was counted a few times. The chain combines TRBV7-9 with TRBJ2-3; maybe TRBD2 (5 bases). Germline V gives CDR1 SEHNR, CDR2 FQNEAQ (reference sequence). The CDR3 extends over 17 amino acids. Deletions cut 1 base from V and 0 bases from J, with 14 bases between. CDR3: CASSLGTSRPSTDTQYF. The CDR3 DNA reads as TGTGCCAGCAGCTTAGGGACTTCCCGACCTAGCACAGATACGCAGTATTTT.

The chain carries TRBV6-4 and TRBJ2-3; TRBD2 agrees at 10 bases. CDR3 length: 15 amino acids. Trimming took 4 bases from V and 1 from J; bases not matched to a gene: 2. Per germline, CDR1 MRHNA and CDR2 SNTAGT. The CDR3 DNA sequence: TGTGCCAGCAGTGGCCTAGCGGGAGGCACAGATACGCAGTATTTT. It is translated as CASSGLAGGTDTQYF.